Detailed here is one TCR beta chain. The antigen remains unidentified. This sample is part of a study of cytomegalovirus exposure and HLA in healthy donors. The overall study: A later analysis reported the same platform for the roughly 110 validation repertoires and the 666 first-cohort repertoires. Study-level findings and limits: According to the study, roughly 160 TCR beta chains were cytomegalovirus-associated. In vitro data verified a few CMV-associated chains as specific for CMV antigens.

Libraries were prepared by immunoSEQ multiplex PCR; TCRdb keeps only in-frame clonotypes and omits some of them. Of approximately 160,000 clones in the sample, around four fifths are singletons; the top ten hold under 2.5%. The CDR3 is 16 amino acids. Per germline, CDR1 LNHDA and CDR2 SQIVND (reference sequence). Trimming stripped 5 bases from V and 0 bases from J, with 14 bases between. This chain links TRBV19 with TRBJ2-1; D might be TRBD2 (6 bases). The sequenced material came from PBMCs. This TCR derives from a man aged 25-45 years in good health and CMV-seropositive. The CDR3 DNA sequence: TGTGCCAGTAGTGGGGTGTCGGGACTCTCCTACAATGAGCAGTTCTTC. Its translation: CASSGVSGLSYNEQFF.